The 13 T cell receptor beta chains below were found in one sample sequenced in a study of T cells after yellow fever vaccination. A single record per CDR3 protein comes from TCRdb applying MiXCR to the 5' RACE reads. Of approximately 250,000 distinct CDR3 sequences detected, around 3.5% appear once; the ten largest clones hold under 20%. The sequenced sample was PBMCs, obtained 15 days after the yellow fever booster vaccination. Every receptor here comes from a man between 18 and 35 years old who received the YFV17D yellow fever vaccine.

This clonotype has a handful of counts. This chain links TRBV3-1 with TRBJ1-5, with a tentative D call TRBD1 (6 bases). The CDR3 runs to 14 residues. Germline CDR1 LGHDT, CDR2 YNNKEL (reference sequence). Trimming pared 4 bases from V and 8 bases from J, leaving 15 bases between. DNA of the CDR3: TGTGCCAGCAGCCGGGGGGCAGGGACCAAGCCCCAGCATTTT. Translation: CASSRGAGTKPQHF.

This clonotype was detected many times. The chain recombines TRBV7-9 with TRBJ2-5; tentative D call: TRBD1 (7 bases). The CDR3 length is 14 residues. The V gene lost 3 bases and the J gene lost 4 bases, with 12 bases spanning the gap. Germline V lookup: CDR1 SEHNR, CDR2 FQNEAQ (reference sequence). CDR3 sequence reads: CASSFSGGRETQYF. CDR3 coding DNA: TGTGCCAGCAGCTTTTCAGGGGGGAGAGAGACCCAGTACTTC.

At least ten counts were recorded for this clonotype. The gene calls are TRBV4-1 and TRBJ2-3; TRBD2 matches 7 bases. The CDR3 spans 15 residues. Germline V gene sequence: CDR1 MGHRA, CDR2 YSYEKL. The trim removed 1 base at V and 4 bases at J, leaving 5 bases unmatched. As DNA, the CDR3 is TGCGCCAGCAGCCAAGCGAAACGGGGGGCAGATACGCAGTATTTT. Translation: CASSQAKRGADTQYF.

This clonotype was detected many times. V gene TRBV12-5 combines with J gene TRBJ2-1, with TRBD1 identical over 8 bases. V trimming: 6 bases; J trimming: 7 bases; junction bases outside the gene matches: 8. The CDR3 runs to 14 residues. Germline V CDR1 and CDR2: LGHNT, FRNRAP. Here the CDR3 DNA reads TGTGCTAGTGGAGAAGCGACAGGGGTTAATGAGCAGTTCTTC. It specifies CASGEATGVNEQFF.

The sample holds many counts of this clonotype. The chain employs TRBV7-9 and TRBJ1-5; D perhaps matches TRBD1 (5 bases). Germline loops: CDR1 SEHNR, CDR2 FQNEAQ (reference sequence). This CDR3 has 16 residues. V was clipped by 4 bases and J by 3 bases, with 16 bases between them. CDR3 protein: CASSSGSGRVNQPQHF. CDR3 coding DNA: TGTGCCAGCAGCTCGGGGTCGGGACGGGTCAATCAGCCCCAGCATTTT. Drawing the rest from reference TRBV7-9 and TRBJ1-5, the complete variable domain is DTGVSQNPRHKITKRGQNVTFRCDPISEHNRLYWYRQTLGQGPEFLTYFQNEAQLEKSRLLSDRFSAERPKGSFSTLEIQRTEQGDSAMYLCASSSGSGRVNQPQHFGDGTRLSIL.

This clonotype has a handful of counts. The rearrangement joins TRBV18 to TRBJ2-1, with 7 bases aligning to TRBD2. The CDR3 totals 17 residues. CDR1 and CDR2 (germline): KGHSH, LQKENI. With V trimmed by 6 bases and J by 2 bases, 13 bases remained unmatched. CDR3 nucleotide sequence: TGTGCCAGCTCTAGGGGAGGGGAAACGTCTACCTACAATGAGCAGTTCTTC. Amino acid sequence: CASSRGGETSTYNEQFF.

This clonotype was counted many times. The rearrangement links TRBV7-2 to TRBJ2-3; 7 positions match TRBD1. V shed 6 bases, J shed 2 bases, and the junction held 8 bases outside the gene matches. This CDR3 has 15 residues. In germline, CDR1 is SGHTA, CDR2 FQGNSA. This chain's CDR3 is CASSPARGPTDTQYF. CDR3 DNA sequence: TGTGCCAGCAGTCCTGCTAGGGGGCCCACAGATACGCAGTATTTT.

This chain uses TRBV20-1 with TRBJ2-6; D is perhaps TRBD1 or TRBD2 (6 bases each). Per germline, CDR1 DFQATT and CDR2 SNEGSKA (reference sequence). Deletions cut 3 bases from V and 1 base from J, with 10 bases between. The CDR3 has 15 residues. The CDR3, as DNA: TGCAGTGCTAGGGCGGGACAATCTGGGGCCAACGTCCTGACTTTC. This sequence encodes CSARAGQSGANVLTF.

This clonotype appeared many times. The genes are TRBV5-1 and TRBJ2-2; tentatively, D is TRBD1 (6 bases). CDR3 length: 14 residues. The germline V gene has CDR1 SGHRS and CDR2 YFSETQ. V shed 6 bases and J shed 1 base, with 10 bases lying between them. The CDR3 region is CASKDRLNTGELFF. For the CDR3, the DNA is TGCGCCAGCAAGGACAGACTGAACACCGGGGAGCTGTTTTTT.

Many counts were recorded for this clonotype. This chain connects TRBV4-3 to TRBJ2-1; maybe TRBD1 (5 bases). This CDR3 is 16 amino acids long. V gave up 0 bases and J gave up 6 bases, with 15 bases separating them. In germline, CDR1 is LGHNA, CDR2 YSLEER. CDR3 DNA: TGCGCCAGCAGCCAAGAGTGGCAGGGATTACCCAATGAGCAGTTCTTC. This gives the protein CASSQEWQGLPNEQFF.

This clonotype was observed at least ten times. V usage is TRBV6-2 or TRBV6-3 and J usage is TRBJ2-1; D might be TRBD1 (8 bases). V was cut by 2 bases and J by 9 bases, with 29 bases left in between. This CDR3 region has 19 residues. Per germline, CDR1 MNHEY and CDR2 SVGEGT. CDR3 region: CASSYPARANRGGSAEQFF. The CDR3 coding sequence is TGTGCCAGCAGTTACCCTGCCCGGGCGAACAGGGGGGGAAGCGCTGAGCAGTTCTTC.

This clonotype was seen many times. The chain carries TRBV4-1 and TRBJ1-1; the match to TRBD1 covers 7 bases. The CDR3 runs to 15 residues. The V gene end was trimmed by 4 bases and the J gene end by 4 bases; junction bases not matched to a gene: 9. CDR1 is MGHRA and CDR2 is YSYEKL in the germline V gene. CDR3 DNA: TGCGCCAGCAGCCGACAGGGTGTCGGCCTCACTGAAGCTTTCTTT. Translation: CASSRQGVGLTEAFF.

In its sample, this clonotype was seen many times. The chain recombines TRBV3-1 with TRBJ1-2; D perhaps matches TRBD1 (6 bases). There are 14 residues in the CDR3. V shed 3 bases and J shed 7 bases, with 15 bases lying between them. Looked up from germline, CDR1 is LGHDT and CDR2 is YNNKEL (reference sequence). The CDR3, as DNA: TGTGCCAGCAGCCACGCGGACAGTCTAAGTGGCTACACCTTC. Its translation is CASSHADSLSGYTF. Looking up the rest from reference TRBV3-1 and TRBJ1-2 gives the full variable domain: DTAVSQTPKYLVTQMGNDKSIKCEQNLGHDTMYWYKQDSKKFLKIMFSYNNKELIINETVPNRFSPKSPDKAHLNLHINSLELGDSAVYFCASSHADSLSGYTFGSGTRLTVV.